One and the same sample provided the 20 T cell receptor beta chains below, sequenced in a study of blood T cell repertoires in COVID-19. Profiled with immunoSEQ multiplex PCR; TCRdb holds only in-frame clones, not every one. The sample consists of some 210,000 clones, about nine tenths of them appearing once. The specimen sequenced was PBMCs or T cells enriched from blood (not recorded which). These receptors were taken from a man aged 18-30 years with acute COVID-19.

V and J are TRBV6-5 and TRBJ1-2, with D maybe TRBD1 (5 bases). This CDR3 has 15 residues. The V end lost 1 base, the J end lost 2 bases, and 11 bases lay between the germline ends. Germline lookup yields CDR1 MNHEY and CDR2 SVGAGI. Here the CDR3 DNA reads TGTGCCAGCAGTTACTACCGGACAAAGAACTATGGCTACACCTTC. Encoded protein: CASSYYRTKNYGYTF.

The chain is built from TRBV7-2 and TRBJ2-5; TRBD1 agrees at 7 bases. CDR3 length equals 15 residues. Germline V CDR1 and CDR2: SGHTA, FQGNSA. V lost 4 bases and J lost 2; bases outside the gene matches: 7. Here the CDR3 DNA reads TGTGCCAGCAGCTCAATTCCGGGACAGCAAGAGACCCAGTACTTC. The encoded protein is CASSSIPGQQETQYF.

V usage is TRBV27 and J usage is TRBJ2-2, with D perhaps matching TRBD2 (6 bases). CDR3 length: 14 amino acids. Per germline, CDR1 MNHEY and CDR2 SMNVEV (reference sequence). Trimming cost V 1 base and J 7 bases, with 10 bases left between them. CDR3 DNA sequence: TGTGCCAGCAGTTTATGGCGGGAATTCGGGGAGCTGTTTTTT. As protein: CASSLWREFGELFF.

The table lists this clone with a count of one. The chain employs TRBV5-1 and TRBJ2-7, with a possible D match to TRBD2 (6 bases). V gave up 0 bases and J gave up 0 bases, with 10 bases separating them. The CDR3 sequence is 15 residues long. Germline V gene data show CDR1 as SGHRS and CDR2 as YFSETQ. The CDR3: CASSLATSSSYEQYF. Written as DNA, the CDR3 is TGCGCCAGCAGCTTGGCAACTAGCAGCTCCTACGAGCAGTACTTC.

Comment on this clone: One end of the junction varies from germline; a read error may be responsible. This chain connects TRBV19 to TRBJ2-2; D is unresolved. CDR3 length: 14 residues. The V gene's germline CDR1 is LNHDA and CDR2 SQIVND (reference sequence). Written as DNA, the CDR3 is TGTGCCAGTAGAATAGGTTCAGGCACCGGGGAGCTGTTTTTT. The encoded protein is CASRIGSGTGELFF.

This chain connects TRBV7-9 to TRBJ2-1, with 10 bases matching TRBD2. The CDR3 has 16 residues. Trimming took 5 bases from V and 2 from J; bases not matched to a gene: 6. CDR1 SEHNR and CDR2 FQNEAQ come from the germline V gene (reference sequence). CDR3 coding DNA: TGTGCCAGCAGCCCCACTCTAGCGGGGGCCTACAATGAGCAGTTCTTC. Protein: CASSPTLAGAYNEQFF.

The chain recombines TRBV10-1 with TRBJ1-1; 7 bases fit TRBD1. CDR3 size: 13 residues. Per germline, CDR1 WNHNN and CDR2 SYGVQD (reference sequence). The V segment lost 5 bases and the J segment 5 bases; nucleotides outside the gene matches: 5. The CDR3 protein is CASSPTGRTEAFF. CDR3 DNA: TGCGCCAGCAGTCCGACAGGGCGGACTGAAGCTTTCTTT.

The V and J genes are TRBV3-1 (or the pseudogene TRBV3-2) and TRBJ2-1, with D hard to call. This CDR3 contains 13 residues. Germline CDR1 is LGHDT and CDR2 is YNNKEL (reference sequence). Trimming cost V 1 base and J 5 bases, with 6 bases left between them. In DNA form, the CDR3 reads TGTGCCAGCAGCCAAGGGCTTAACAATGAGCAGTTCTTC. As protein: CASSQGLNNEQFF.

This clone was seen once. The genes are TRBV7-3 and TRBJ2-7; tentatively, D is TRBD2 (5 bases). Germline CDR1 is SGHTA and CDR2 is FQGTGA. V gave up 5 bases and J gave up 2 bases, with 16 bases separating them. The CDR3 totals 15 residues. For the CDR3, the DNA is TGTGCCAGCAGCCCCGTGCCGGGAAAGGCCTACGAGCAGTACTTC. Residues: CASSPVPGKAYEQYF.

This chain connects TRBV7-3 to TRBJ2-3; D unresolved. The V end lost 5 bases, the J end lost 0 bases, and 12 bases lay between the germline ends. Looked up from germline, CDR1 is SGHTA and CDR2 is FQGTGA. CDR3 length: 15 residues. CDR3 nucleotide sequence: TGTGCCAGCAGCGAAAACTATTTAAGCACAGATACGCAGTATTTT. It codes for CASSENYLSTDTQYF.

The V gene is TRBV24-1, the J gene TRBJ1-5, with 11 bases fitting TRBD1. Trimming removed 6 bases from V and 7 bases from J; junction bases left unmatched: 7. The CDR3 contains 15 residues. The V gene's germline CDR1 is KGHDR and CDR2 SFDVKD. CDR3 region: CATSPGTGGLQPQHF. In DNA, the CDR3 is TGTGCCACCAGTCCCGGGACAGGGGGTCTACAGCCCCAGCATTTT.

The rearrangement joins TRBV18 to TRBJ2-1, with 9 bases fitting TRBD1. The CDR3 is 14 amino acids. Germline CDR1 KGHSH, CDR2 LQKENI. V gave up 6 bases and J gave up 9 bases; unmatched junction bases: 9. CDR3 region: CASSLRTGDSEQFF. For the CDR3, the DNA is TGTGCCAGCTCCCTTAGGACAGGGGATAGTGAGCAGTTCTTC.

This chain uses TRBV4-1 with TRBJ2-1; possible D gene TRBD1, 6 bases. The length of the CDR3 is 16 residues. Deletions cut 3 bases from V and 0 bases from J, with 12 bases between. From germline, CDR1 is MGHRA and CDR2 YSYEKL. The CDR3 region has the DNA TGCGCCAGCAGCCACTTAACAGGGAGCTCCTACAATGAGCAGTTCTTC. Translated, it gives CASSHLTGSSYNEQFF.

Here the CDR3 DNA reads TGCGCCAGCAGCCCTAGTCCTGGGTCTGGAAACACCATATATTTT. Translation gives CASSPSPGSGNTIYF. The rearrangement links TRBV4-1 to TRBJ1-3, with D hard to call. The germline gives CDR1 MGHRA, CDR2 YSYEKL. This CDR3 has 15 residues. The V gene lost 4 bases and the J gene lost 1 base, with 11 bases spanning the gap.

This clone was seen only once. The chain uses TRBV28 and TRBJ1-3; TRBD1 matches at 8 bases. After removal of 5 bases from V and 4 bases from J, the junction contained 7 bases not matched to a gene. The germline V gene encodes CDR1 MDHEN and CDR2 SYDVKM. The CDR3 runs to 15 residues. The CDR3 DNA sequence: TGTGCCAGCAGTCTAGGGGGGACAGGCGGAAACACCATATATTTT. This encodes CASSLGGTGGNTIYF.

In regard to this clone: In the same sample, other DNA sequences code for this CDR3. The V gene is TRBV5-4, the J gene TRBJ2-7; D remains unclear. The CDR3 length is 11 residues. CDR1 and CDR2 (germline): SGHNT, YYREEE (reference sequence). V lost 0 bases, J lost 5 bases, and 3 bases lay in between. CDR3 protein: CASSLANEQYF. Written as DNA, the CDR3 is TGTGCCAGCAGCTTGGCCAACGAGCAGTACTTC.

The CDR3 DNA follows: TGTGCCACCAGTGATTGGACAGCCGTGGCCGGGGAGCTGTTTTTT. Translation: CATSDWTAVAGELFF. The chain links TRBV24-1 to TRBJ2-2, with a possible D match to TRBD1 (6 bases). The germline V gene has CDR1 KGHDR and CDR2 SFDVKD. V was trimmed by 2 bases and J by 6 bases, leaving 12 bases between them. CDR3 size: 15 residues.

The chain is built from TRBV7-2 and TRBJ1-2; tentative D call: TRBD1 (6 bases). The CDR3 runs 13 residues. In germline, CDR1 is SGHTA, CDR2 FQGNSA. V lost 5 bases to trimming and J lost 6 bases, with 13 bases between them. CDR3 sequence reads: CASSTYRADGYTF. The DNA for the CDR3 is TGTGCCAGCAGCACCTACAGGGCGGATGGCTACACCTTC.

This sequence joins TRBV29-1 and TRBJ2-7, with TRBD1 matching 7 bases. V lost 3 bases to trimming and J lost 6 bases; unmatched junction nucleotides: 2. The germline V gene has CDR1 SQVTM and CDR2 ANQGSEA. The length of the CDR3 is 11 residues. CDR3 DNA sequence: TGCAGCGTTGAGTCAGGGGGCGAGCAGTACTTC. Encoded protein: CSVESGGEQYF.

The chain recombines TRBV10-1 with TRBJ2-7; 10 bases fit TRBD2. Germline V gene lookup returns CDR1 WNHNN and CDR2 SYGVQD (reference sequence). V shed 6 bases, J shed 4 bases, and the junction held 6 bases outside the gene matches. The CDR3 contains 14 residues. CDR3 sequence reads: CASRETSGLYEQYF. The CDR3, as DNA: TGCGCCAGCAGGGAGACTAGCGGGCTTTACGAGCAGTACTTC.